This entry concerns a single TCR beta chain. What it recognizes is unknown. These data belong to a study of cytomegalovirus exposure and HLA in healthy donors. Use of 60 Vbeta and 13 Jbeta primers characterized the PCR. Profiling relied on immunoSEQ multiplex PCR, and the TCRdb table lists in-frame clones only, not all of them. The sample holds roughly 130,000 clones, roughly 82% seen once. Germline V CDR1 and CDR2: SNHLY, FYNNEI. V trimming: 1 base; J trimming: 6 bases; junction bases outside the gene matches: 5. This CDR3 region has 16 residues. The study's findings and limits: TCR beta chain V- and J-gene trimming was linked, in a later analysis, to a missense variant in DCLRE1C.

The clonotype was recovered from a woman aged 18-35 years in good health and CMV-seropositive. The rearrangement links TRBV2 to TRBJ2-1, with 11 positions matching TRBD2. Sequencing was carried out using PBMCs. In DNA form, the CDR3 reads TGTGCCAGCAGTGAAGACGGGACTAGCGGATTCAATGAGCAGTTCTTC. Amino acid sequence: CASSEDGTSGFNEQFF. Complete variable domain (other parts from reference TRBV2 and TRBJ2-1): EPEVTQTPSHQVTQMGQEVILRCVPISNHLYFYWYRQILGQKVEFLVSFYNNEISEKSEIFDDQFSVERPDGSNFTLKIRSTKLEDSAMYFCASSEDGTSGFNEQFFGPGTRLTVL.